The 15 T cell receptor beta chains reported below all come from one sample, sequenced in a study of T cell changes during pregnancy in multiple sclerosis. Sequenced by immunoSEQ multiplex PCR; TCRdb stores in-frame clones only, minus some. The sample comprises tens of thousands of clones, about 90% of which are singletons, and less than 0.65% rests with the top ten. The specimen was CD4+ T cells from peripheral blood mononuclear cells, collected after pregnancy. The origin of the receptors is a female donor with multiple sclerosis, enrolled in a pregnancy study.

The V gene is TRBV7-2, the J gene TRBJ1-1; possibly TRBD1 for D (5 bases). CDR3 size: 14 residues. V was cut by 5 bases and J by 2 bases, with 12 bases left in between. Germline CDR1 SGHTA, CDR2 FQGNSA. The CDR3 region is CASSPRALNTEAFF. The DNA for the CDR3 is TGTGCCAGCAGCCCCAGGGCCCTAAACACTGAAGCTTTCTTT.

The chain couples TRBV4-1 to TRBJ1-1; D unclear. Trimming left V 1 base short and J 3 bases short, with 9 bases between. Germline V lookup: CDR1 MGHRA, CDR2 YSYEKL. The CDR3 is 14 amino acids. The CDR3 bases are TGCGCCAGCAGCCAAGCTGGGCAATACACTGAAGCTTTCTTT. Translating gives CASSQAGQYTEAFF.

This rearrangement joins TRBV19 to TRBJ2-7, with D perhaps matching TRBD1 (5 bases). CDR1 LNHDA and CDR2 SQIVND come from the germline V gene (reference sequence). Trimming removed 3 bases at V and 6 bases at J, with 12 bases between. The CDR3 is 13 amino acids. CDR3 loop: CASSMGPGGEQYF. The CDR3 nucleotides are TGTGCCAGTAGTATGGGGCCGGGTGGCGAGCAGTACTTC.

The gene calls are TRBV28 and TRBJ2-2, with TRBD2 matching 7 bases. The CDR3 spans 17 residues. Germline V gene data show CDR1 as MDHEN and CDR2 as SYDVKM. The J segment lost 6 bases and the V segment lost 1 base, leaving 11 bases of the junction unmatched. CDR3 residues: CASSLSGVGGDAGELFF. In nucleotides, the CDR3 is TGTGCCAGCAGTTTATCGGGGGTGGGAGGGGACGCCGGGGAGCTGTTTTTT.

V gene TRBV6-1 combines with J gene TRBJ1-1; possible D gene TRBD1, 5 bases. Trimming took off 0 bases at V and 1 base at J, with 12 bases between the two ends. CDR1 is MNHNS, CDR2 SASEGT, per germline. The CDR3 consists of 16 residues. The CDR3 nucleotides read TGTGCCAGCAGTGAAGCGCGGGGGTCGGCGAACACTGAAGCTTTCTTT. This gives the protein CASSEARGSANTEAFF.

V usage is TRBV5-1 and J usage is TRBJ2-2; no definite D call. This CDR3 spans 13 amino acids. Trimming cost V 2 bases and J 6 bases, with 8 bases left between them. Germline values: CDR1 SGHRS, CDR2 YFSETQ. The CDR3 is CASSFRSPGELFF. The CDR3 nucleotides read TGCGCCAGCAGCTTCAGGTCTCCCGGGGAGCTGTTTTTT.

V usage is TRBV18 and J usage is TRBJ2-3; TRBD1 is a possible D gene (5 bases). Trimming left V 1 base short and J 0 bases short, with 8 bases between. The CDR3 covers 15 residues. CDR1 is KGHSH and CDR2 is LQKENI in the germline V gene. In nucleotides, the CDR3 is TGTGCCAGCTCACCACAGACAGCTAGCACAGATACGCAGTATTTT. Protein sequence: CASSPQTASTDTQYF.

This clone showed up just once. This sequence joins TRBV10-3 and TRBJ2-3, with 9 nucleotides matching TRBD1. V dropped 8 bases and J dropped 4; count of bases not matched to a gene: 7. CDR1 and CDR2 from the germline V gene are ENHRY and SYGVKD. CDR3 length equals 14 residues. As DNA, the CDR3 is TGTGCCATCGCCCCGGGACAGGGACCAGATACGCAGTATTTT. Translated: CAIAPGQGPDTQYF.

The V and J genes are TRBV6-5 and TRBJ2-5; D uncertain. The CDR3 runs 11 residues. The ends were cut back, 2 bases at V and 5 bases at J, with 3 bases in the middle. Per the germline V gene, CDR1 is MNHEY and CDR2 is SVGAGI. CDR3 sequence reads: CASSYLETQYF. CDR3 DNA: TGTGCCAGCAGTTACCTGGAGACCCAGTACTTC.

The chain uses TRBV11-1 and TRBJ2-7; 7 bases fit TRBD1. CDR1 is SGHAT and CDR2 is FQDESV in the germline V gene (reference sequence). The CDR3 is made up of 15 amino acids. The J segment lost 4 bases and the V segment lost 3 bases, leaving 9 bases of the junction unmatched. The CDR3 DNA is TGTGCCAGCAGCTTCGGGACAGCTGGGAGTTACGAGCAGTACTTC. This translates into CASSFGTAGSYEQYF.

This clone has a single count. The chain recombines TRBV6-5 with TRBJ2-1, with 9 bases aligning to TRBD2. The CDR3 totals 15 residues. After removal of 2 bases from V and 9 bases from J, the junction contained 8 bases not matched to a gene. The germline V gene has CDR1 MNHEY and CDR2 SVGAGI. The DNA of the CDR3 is TGTGCCAGCAGTTACGGGCTAGCGGGAAATTCTGAGCAGTTCTTC. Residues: CASSYGLAGNSEQFF.

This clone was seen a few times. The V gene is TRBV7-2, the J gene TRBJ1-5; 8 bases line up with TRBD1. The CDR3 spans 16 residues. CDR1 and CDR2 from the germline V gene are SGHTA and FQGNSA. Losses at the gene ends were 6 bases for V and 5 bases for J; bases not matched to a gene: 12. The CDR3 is CASSPRQGRSDQPQHF. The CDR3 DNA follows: TGTGCCAGCAGTCCCCGACAGGGGCGTTCCGATCAGCCCCAGCATTTT.

Here the CDR3 DNA reads TGTGCCAGCAGTTTCGGACTAGCGTTAAACTACGAGCAGTACTTC. It encodes CASSFGLALNYEQYF. V and J are TRBV28 and TRBJ2-7; 9 bases are shared with TRBD2. V gave up 3 bases and J gave up 3 bases; unmatched junction bases: 6. Germline V gene lookup returns CDR1 MDHEN and CDR2 SYDVKM. The CDR3 runs 15 residues.

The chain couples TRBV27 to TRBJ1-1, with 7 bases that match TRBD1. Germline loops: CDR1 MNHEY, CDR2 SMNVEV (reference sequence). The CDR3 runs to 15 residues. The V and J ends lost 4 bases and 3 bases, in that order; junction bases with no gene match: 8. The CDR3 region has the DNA TGTGCCAGCAGTTCCGGACAGGTGGGTGACACTGAAGCTTTCTTT. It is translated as CASSSGQVGDTEAFF.

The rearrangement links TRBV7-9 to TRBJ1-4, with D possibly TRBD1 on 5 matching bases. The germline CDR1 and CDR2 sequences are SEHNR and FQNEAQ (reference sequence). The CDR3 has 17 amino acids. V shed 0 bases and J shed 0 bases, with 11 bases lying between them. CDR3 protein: CASSLAETATTNEKLFF. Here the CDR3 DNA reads TGTGCCAGCAGCTTAGCCGAGACAGCAACAACTAATGAAAAACTGTTTTTT.